Given below is one T cell receptor beta chain in context. The antigen is undetermined. CDR1 and CDR2 (germline): MNHEY, SVGEGT. V gave up 6 bases and J gave up 0 bases, with 14 bases separating them. The CDR3 length is 16 residues. This sample was included in a study of regulatory T cells in long-lasting Graves disease. Study-level findings and limits: With a small sample size, accuracy may have been reduced. TRBV28, TRBJ1-2 and TRBJ2-5 were segments that persistent disease favored.

Relying on iRepertoire HTBI primers and Arm-PCR of CDR3 regions, the team built TCR beta libraries. MiXCR was run by TCRdb on the multiplex PCR reads, yielding one entry per CDR3 protein. Of 400,000 to 600,000 distinct CDR3 sequences in the sample, roughly a fifth are singletons; the top ten hold 7% to 9%. Indicated time point: persistent/refractory GD, antithyroid drugs over 5 years with positive TRAb. Researchers made the TCR library from RNA that was extracted from PBMCs. Graves' disease diagnoses followed American Thyroid Association guidelines. It was an endocrinology department in Xi'an, China, that provided the patients.

The chain couples TRBV6-2 or TRBV6-3 to TRBJ2-2; D possibly matches TRBD1 or TRBD2 (5 bases each). The TCR sequence derives from a female donor with Graves disease. The starting material was peripheral blood mononuclear cells (PBMCs), obtained when the disease was refractory, from a patient treated with antithyroid drugs. The DNA for the CDR3 is TGTGCCAGCAGAGAAGCCGGGACGGCGAACACCGGGGAGCTGTTTTTT. As protein: CASREAGTANTGELFF.